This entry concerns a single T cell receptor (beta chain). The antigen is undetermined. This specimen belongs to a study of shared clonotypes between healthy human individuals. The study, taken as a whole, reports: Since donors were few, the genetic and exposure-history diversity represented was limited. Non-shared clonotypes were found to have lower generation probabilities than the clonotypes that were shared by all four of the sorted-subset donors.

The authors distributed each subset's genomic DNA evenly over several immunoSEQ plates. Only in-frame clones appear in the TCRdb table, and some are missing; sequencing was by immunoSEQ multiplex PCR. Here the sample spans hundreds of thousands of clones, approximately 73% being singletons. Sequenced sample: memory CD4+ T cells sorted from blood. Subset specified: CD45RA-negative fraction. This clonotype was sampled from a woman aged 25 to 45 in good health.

The CDR3, as DNA: TGTGCCATCAGTGAGTCTCTGGTTCCCCATTTAGCGGGGACCTACGAGCAGTACTTC. Its protein product is CAISESLVPHLAGTYEQYF. V gene TRBV10-3 combines with J gene TRBJ2-7, with 8 bases identical to TRBD2. The CDR3 is 19 amino acids. V lost 0 bases, J lost 2 bases, and 15 bases stayed unmatched. CDR1 ENHRY and CDR2 SYGVKD come from the germline V gene.